This is a list of T cell receptor beta chains from one sample in a study of T cell repertoires in cytomegalovirus infection. No antigen has been identified for these receptors. TCRdb processed the reads anew with MiXCR; each CDR3 protein has one entry. The sample has some 700,000 distinct CDR3 sequences, around 30% seen once. The sequences come from cultured PBMCs, collected from culture after CMV antigen stimulation. The receptors originated from a human donor in good health (CMV status not recorded). Some clones in this sample may be carry-over from other donors' samples. Both conserved end residues are part of each CDR3. The order of the fields is D gene, J gene, clone size, V gene, CDR3 protein, CDR3 DNA. A D gene is named only where the DNA matches it firmly. Clone size is not always given. Where it is, it says once, few, many or a class for expanded clones.

>NA|TRBJ2-2|NA|TRBV11-2
CASSRDPVGTGELFF
TGTGCCAGCAGCCGTGACCCAGTGGGAACCGGGGAGCTGTTTTTT
>NA|TRBJ2-7|NA|TRBV2
CASSAEDRSEQYF
TGTGCCAGCAGTGCAGAGGACCGGAGCGAGCAGTACTTC
>NA|TRBJ2-7|NA|TRBV6-2/TRBV6-3
CAGAWRIRTYEQYF
TGTGCCGGAGCCTGGAGGATAAGGACCTACGAGCAGTACTTC
>TRBD2|TRBJ2-1|NA|TRBV10-3
CAISVSGGNYNEQFF
TGTGCCATCAGTGTGAGCGGGGGCAACTACAATGAGCAGTTCTTC
>NA|TRBJ2-5|NA|TRBV6-5
CASSAIGQLQDRETQYF
TGTGCCAGCAGTGCCATCGGACAGCTACAGGATAGGGAGACCCAGTACTTC
>TRBD2|TRBJ2-2|NA|TRBV7-6
CASSLSGGYTGELFF
TGTGCCAGCAGTCTCAGCGGGGGGTACACCGGGGAGCTGTTTTTT
>NA|TRBJ2-3|few|TRBV7-2
CASSVAGSSGDTQYF
TGTGCCAGCAGCGTAGCAGGATCTTCGGGAGATACGCAGTATTTT
>TRBD2|TRBJ2-3|few|TRBV5-4
CASSPTRTSGGTDTQYF
TGTGCCAGCAGCCCAACCCGGACTAGCGGGGGGACAGATACGCAGTATTTT
>NA|TRBJ2-3|NA|TRBV28
CASSLPPLRAADTQYF
TGTGCCAGCAGTTTGCCCCCCTTGAGGGCCGCAGATACGCAGTATTTT
>NA|TRBJ2-5|few|TRBV6-2/TRBV6-3
CASSYNRREYQETQYF
TGTGCCAGCAGTTACAACAGGCGAGAGTACCAAGAGACCCAGTACTTC
>NA|TRBJ1-1|few|TRBV2
CASSGPAEAFF
TGTGCCAGCAGCGGACCCGCTGAAGCTTTCTTT
>NA|TRBJ1-4|few|TRBV6-1
CASRAGTVANEKLFF
TGTGCCAGCAGGGCAGGAACGGTTGCTAATGAAAAACTGTTTTTT
>NA|TRBJ2-3|NA|TRBV11-2
CASSSRPGGASTDTQYF
TGTGCCAGCAGCTCCCGACCCGGAGGAGCTAGCACAGATACGCAGTATTTT